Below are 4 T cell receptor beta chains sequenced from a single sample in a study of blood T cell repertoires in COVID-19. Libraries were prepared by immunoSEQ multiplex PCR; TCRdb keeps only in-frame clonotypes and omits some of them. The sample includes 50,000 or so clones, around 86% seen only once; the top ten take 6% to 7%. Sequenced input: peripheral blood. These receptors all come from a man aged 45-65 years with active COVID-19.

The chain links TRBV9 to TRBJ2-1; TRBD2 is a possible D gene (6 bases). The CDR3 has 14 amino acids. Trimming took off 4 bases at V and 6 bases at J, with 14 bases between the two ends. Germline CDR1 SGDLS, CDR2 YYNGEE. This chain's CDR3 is CASSPRDSTNEQFF. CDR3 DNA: TGTGCCAGCAGCCCCCGGGACTCCACCAATGAGCAGTTCTTC.

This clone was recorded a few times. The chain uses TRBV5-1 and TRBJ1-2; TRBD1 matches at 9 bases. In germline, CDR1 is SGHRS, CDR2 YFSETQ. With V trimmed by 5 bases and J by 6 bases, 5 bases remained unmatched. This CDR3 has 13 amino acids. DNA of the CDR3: TGCGCCAGCAGTCGTAGACAGGGGGATGGCTACACCTTC. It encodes CASSRRQGDGYTF. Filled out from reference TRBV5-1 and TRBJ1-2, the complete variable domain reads KAGVTQTPRYLIKTRGQQVTLSCSPISGHRSVSWYQQTPGQGLQFLFEYFSETQRNKGNFPGRFSGRQFSNSRSEMNVSTLELGDSALYLCASSRRQGDGYTFGSGTRLTVV.

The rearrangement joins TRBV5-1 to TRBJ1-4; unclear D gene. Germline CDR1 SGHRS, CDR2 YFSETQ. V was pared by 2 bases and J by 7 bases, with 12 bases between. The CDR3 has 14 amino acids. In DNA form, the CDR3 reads TGCGCCAGCAGCTTCGGACTAACTCGTGAAAAACTGTTTTTT. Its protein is CASSFGLTREKLFF.

This CDR3 is CASSQEGAGYTF. The DNA for the CDR3 is TGCGCCAGCAGCCAAGAGGGAGCAGGCTACACCTTC. The V and J genes are TRBV4-1 and TRBJ1-2, with D unresolved. This CDR3 is 12 amino acids long. Germline CDR1 is MGHRA and CDR2 is YSYEKL. V lost 0 bases and J lost 8, with 7 bases in between.